The rows below give T cell receptor beta chains drawn from one sample of a study of shared clonotypes between healthy human individuals. The assay was immunoSEQ multiplex PCR, and TCRdb's table has in-frame clones only and misses some. The data hold about 600,000 clones, with approximately 97% observed a single time. The sequenced sample consisted of naive CD4+ T cells sorted from blood. The source is a woman in her twenties or thirties in good health. Each CDR3 is given with its conserved first and last residue. A D gene is named only where the DNA matches it firmly. Only part of the rows carry a size: once, few, many, or a class if the clone is expanded.

cdr3_nt cdr3_aa j_call d_call v_call cdr3_length clone_size
TGTGCCACCCAAGACAGGGCGGAAAACACCATATATTTT CATQDRAENTIYF TRBJ1-3 TRBD1 TRBV15 13 NA
TGTGCCAGTTCAACAGGGAGGGACTATGGCTACACCTTC CASSTGRDYGYTF TRBJ1-2 NA TRBV19 13 NA
TGTGCCAGCAGCCGACAGGGAAGGTCGTACGAGCAGTACTTC CASSRQGRSYEQYF TRBJ2-7 TRBD1 TRBV6-5 14 NA
TGTGCCAGCAGTGAAGAGGGCCATAGCAATCAGCCCCAGCATTTT CASSEEGHSNQPQHF TRBJ1-5 NA TRBV2 15 few
TGTGCCAGCAGCCAGACGCGGAGTAACGAGCAGTACTTC CASSQTRSNEQYF TRBJ2-7 NA TRBV27 13 once
TGTGCCATCAGTGAGTCGGGGAGCGGGAGGGTTAATGAGCAGTTCTTC CAISESGSGRVNEQFF TRBJ2-1 TRBD2 TRBV10-3 16 NA
TGTGCCATCAGGAACTTTACCCCCCTGGGGGGGGTCCAGCCCCAGCATTTT CAIRNFTPLGGVQPQHF TRBJ1-5 NA TRBV10-3 17 NA
TGCAGCGTTGGCTGGAATGGCTACACCTTC CSVGWNGYTF TRBJ1-2 NA TRBV29-1 10 NA
TGCGCCAGCAGCCAGATCGCTGTAGGCAATCAGCCCCAGCATTTT CASSQIAVGNQPQHF TRBJ1-5 NA TRBV4-1 15 NA
TGTGCCAGCAGTCCATGGGTAGCGGGAGAGGGGGGGGAGACCCAGTACTTC CASSPWVAGEGGETQYF TRBJ2-5 TRBD2 TRBV25-1 17 NA
TGTGCCAGCAGTTTTGGGGCCGAAGCTTTCTTT CASSFGAEAFF TRBJ1-1 NA TRBV27 11 NA
TGTGCCAGCAGGAGGACAGGGGATGGCTACACCTTC CASRRTGDGYTF TRBJ1-2 TRBD1 TRBV14 12 NA
TGTGCCAGCAGTTACCAGGGCAGAAACAATGAGCAGTTCTTC CASSYQGRNNEQFF TRBJ2-1 NA TRBV6-6 14 NA
TGTGCCAGCAGCCTAGGACTAGCGGGTGGCACAGATACGCAGTATTTT CASSLGLAGGTDTQYF TRBJ2-3 TRBD2 TRBV2 16 NA
TGTGCCAGCAGTAAAAGACTAGCGGGAGGGCCATACAATGAGCAGTTCTTC CASSKRLAGGPYNEQFF TRBJ2-1 TRBD2 TRBV27 17 NA
TGTGCCAGCAGCACTAGCGGGACCTTCACAGATACGCAGTATTTT CASSTSGTFTDTQYF TRBJ2-3 TRBD2 TRBV7-9 15 NA
TGTGCCAGTAGTATAGGCCAGCGGCGCACGCAGTATTTT CASSIGQRRTQYF TRBJ2-3 NA TRBV19 13 NA
TGTGCCAGCAGTTTAGGGCATTTTAGCTACACCTTC CASSLGHFSYTF TRBJ1-2 NA TRBV28 12 NA
TGCGCCAGCGGAACTAGCGGTTCCTACAATGAGCAGTTCTTC CASGTSGSYNEQFF TRBJ2-1 TRBD2 TRBV5-1 14 NA
TGTGCCAGCAGCCTGAGGACAGGTGAAGCTTTCTTT CASSLRTGEAFF TRBJ1-1 TRBD1 TRBV2 12 NA
TGTGCCAGCTCACAAACAGGGGGGGACACTGAAGCTTTCTTT CASSQTGGDTEAFF TRBJ1-1 TRBD1 TRBV18 14 once
TGTGCCAGCAGTGAATTGGCGGGAGGCGGGGAGACCCAGTACTTC CASSELAGGGETQYF TRBJ2-5 TRBD2 TRBV6-1 15 NA
TGTGCCAGCAGCTCCCCGGGGGTTGAGCAGTACTTC CASSSPGVEQYF TRBJ2-7 NA TRBV5-4 12 once
TGTGCCAGCCATATTTCGCCATACAATGAGCAGTTCTTC CASHISPYNEQFF TRBJ2-1 NA TRBV2 13 NA
TGTGCCAGCAGTCTTACAGGGGACCGGGGTGAGACCCAGTACTTC CASSLTGDRGETQYF TRBJ2-5 TRBD1 TRBV6-5 15 NA
TGCGCCAGCAGCGGAGGGACTTCACCCTACGAGCAGTACTTC CASSGGTSPYEQYF TRBJ2-7 NA TRBV5-1 14 NA
TGTGCCAGCAGCTTGGGTGGACGGCACCCGCGGGAGCTGTTTTTT CASSLGGRHPRELFF TRBJ2-2 NA TRBV5-4 15 NA